This TCR beta chain came from a study of T-cell memory formation after mild COVID-19. Background on the study: There were largely donor-specific TCR clusters. General study results and limits: Contracting clones from day 15 to 85 had balanced CD4/CD8; later expanders favoured CD4+. Researchers found some responding clones in pre-infection memory, a sign that cross-reactive memory joined.

This CDR3 comprises 15 residues. Germline CDR1 reads MNHEY; CDR2 reads SVGEGT. V lost 0 bases, J lost 5 bases, and 14 bases lay in between. This clonotype appeared once. Its target is unknown. Libraries for TCRalpha and TCRbeta carried sample barcodes and unique molecular identifiers via 5'RACE. TCRdb recomputed calls from the 5' RACE reads with MiXCR, one row per CDR3 protein. The data hold approximately 500,000 distinct CDR3 sequences, with more than 20% observed a single time. The chain combines TRBV6-2 or TRBV6-3 with TRBJ2-7, with unresolved D. The sample was PBMCs or a T cell subset sorted from them (not recorded which). This receptor was taken from an adult woman who had mild COVID-19 (a few samples of this study predate the infection). Cell type and time point are not known. Written as DNA, the CDR3 is TGTGCCAGCAGTTACTCGGGCGCCGCTCGGGACGAGCAGTACTTC. Encoded protein: CASSYSGAARDEQYF.